Below, 3 T cell receptor beta chains from the same sample are listed, as sequenced in a study of cytomegalovirus exposure and HLA in healthy donors. It was with 60 Vbeta and 13 Jbeta primers that the PCR ran. Here immunoSEQ multiplex PCR was the method, and the copy in TCRdb shows in-frame clones only, minus some. Of 90,000 or so clones detected, about 80% appear once; the ten largest clones hold roughly a tenth. Sequenced material: PBMCs. The origin of the receptors is a man younger than 45 in good health and CMV-seropositive.

On this clone itself: A read error may account for a junction end that differs from germline. The CDR3 sequence is CVTSRDRGLKSYNEQFF. CDR3 nucleotides: TGTGTCACCAGCAGAGATCGAGGCCTGAAATCCTACAATGAGCAGTTCTTC. The chain combines TRBV15 with TRBJ2-1; no firm D call. CDR1 is LNHNV and CDR2 is YYDKDF in the germline V gene (reference sequence). This CDR3 contains 17 residues.

The chain joins TRBV5-6 to TRBJ2-7, with D unresolved. This CDR3 has 13 residues. Trimming took 4 bases from V and 4 from J, leaving 12 bases between them. Looked up from germline, CDR1 is SGHDT and CDR2 is YYEEEE. CDR3 sequence: CASSPGLVYEQYF. CDR3 coding DNA: TGTGCCAGCAGCCCCGGGTTGGTGTACGAGCAGTACTTC.

The chain couples TRBV7-9 to TRBJ2-7; D possibly corresponds to TRBD2 (6 bases). V dropped 5 bases and J dropped 3 bases, with 17 bases sitting between them. Per the germline V gene, CDR1 is SEHNR and CDR2 is FQNEAQ (reference sequence). CDR3 length equals 15 residues. The CDR3 is CASSPPSGGDYEQYF. The CDR3 DNA reads as TGTGCCAGCAGCCCCCCCAGCGGAGGGGACTACGAGCAGTACTTC.